Listed here are 22 T cell receptor beta chains from one sample, sequenced in a study of PD-1 blockade in classical Hodgkin lymphoma. Every patient relapsed after autologous stem cell transplantation, and brentuximab vedotin exposure varied. Some clones are missing from TCRdb's copy, which holds only in-frame ones; the method was immunoSEQ multiplex PCR. The sample shows about 100,000 clones, roughly 87% of them seen only once. This sample comprised peripheral blood mononuclear cells (PBMCs), obtained before the second cycle of nivolumab. Receptor source: a human donor with classical Hodgkin lymphoma.

This chain links TRBV11-3 with TRBJ2-3, with D perhaps assigned TRBD1 or TRBD2 (5 bases each). Germline V gene sequence: CDR1 SGHNT, CDR2 YENEEA. The CDR3 spans 12 residues. V was shortened by 5 bases and J by 3 bases, with 6 bases between the two germline ends. CDR3 protein: CASSGTTDTQYF. CDR3 nucleotide sequence: TGTGCCAGCAGCGGGACGACAGATACGCAGTATTTT. The whole variable domain, filled in from reference TRBV11-3 and TRBJ2-3, reads EAGVVQSPRYKIIEKKQPVAFWCNPISGHNTLYWYLQNLGQGPELLIRYENEEAVDDSQLPKDRFSAERLKGVDSTLKIQPAELGDSAVYLCASSGTTDTQYFGPGTRLTVL.

The chain is built from TRBV7-9 and TRBJ2-7, with no clear D. V lost 3 bases and J lost 2, with 11 bases in between. This CDR3 spans 14 amino acids. Germline V gene sequence: CDR1 SEHNR, CDR2 FQNEAQ (reference sequence). CDR3 protein: CASSLPGSPYEQYF. CDR3 bases: TGTGCCAGCAGCTTGCCGGGTTCTCCCTACGAGCAGTACTTC. Complete variable domain (other parts from reference TRBV7-9 and TRBJ2-7): DTGVSQNPRHKITKRGQNVTFRCDPISEHNRLYWYRQTLGQGPEFLTYFQNEAQLEKSRLLSDRFSAERPKGSFSTLEIQRTEQGDSAMYLCASSLPGSPYEQYFGPGTRLTVT.

The table lists this clone with a count of one. The gene calls are TRBV27 and TRBJ2-1, with D perhaps matching TRBD1 (5 bases). The CDR3 is 14 residues long. Trimming left V 2 bases short and J 8 bases short, with 13 bases between. Germline-derived CDR1 and CDR2 are MNHEY and SMNVEV (reference sequence). The CDR3 loop is CASSLVQGPYEQFF. As DNA, the CDR3 is TGTGCCAGCAGTTTAGTCCAGGGCCCATATGAGCAGTTCTTC.

This clone has only one observation. The chain employs TRBV14 and TRBJ1-2, with 7 bases fitting TRBD1. Trimming at V came to 0 bases and at J to 0 bases, leaving 7 bases not matched to a gene. Germline assignment: CDR1 SGHDN and CDR2 FVKESK. There are 17 residues in the CDR3. The CDR3 reads CASSQDKGAGTNYGYTF. CDR3 bases: TGTGCCAGCAGCCAAGATAAGGGGGCCGGAACTAACTATGGCTACACCTTC. The full variable domain, its missing parts supplied by reference TRBV14 and TRBJ1-2, is EAGVTQFPSHSVIEKGQTVTLRCDPISGHDNLYWYRRVMGKEIKFLLHFVKESKQDESGMPNNRFLAERTGGTYSTLKVQPAELEDSGVYFCASSQDKGAGTNYGYTFGSGTRLTVV.

V usage is TRBV2 and J usage is TRBJ2-1; 16 bases map to TRBD2. Losses at the gene ends were 6 bases for V and 4 bases for J; bases not matched to a gene: 0. Germline V gene lookup returns CDR1 SNHLY and CDR2 FYNNEI. The CDR3 is 15 residues long. As DNA, the CDR3 is TGTGCCAGCAGGGGACTAGCGGGAGGGTACAATGAGCAGTTCTTC. Translation gives CASRGLAGGYNEQFF.

This clone showed up just once. The J gene is TRBJ1-4, the V gene TRBV4-1; D gene uncertain. Germline-derived CDR1 and CDR2 are MGHRA and YSYEKL. CDR3 length: 14 amino acids. The V end was cut by 1 base, the J end by 3 bases, with 6 bases between. The CDR3 DNA is TGCGCCAGCAGCCAAGGGGTCGCTAATGAAAAACTGTTTTTT. Protein: CASSQGVANEKLFF.

The rearrangement uses TRBV30 and TRBJ2-1, with D maybe TRBD2 (6 bases). CDR3 length: 13 residues. From germline, CDR1 is GTSNPN and CDR2 SVGIG (reference sequence). V was shortened by 5 bases and J by 4 bases, with 12 bases between the two germline ends. The CDR3: CAWGAGPYNEQFF. CDR3 coding DNA: TGTGCCTGGGGCGCGGGACCATACAATGAGCAGTTCTTC.

This chain connects TRBV14 to TRBJ1-2, with a possible D match to TRBD1 (5 bases). CDR3 length equals 16 residues. Germline CDR1 and CDR2: SGHDN and FVKESK. Trimming removed 0 bases from V and 1 base from J, with 12 bases in between. The CDR3 is CASSQDGRGVNYGYTF. As DNA, the CDR3 is TGTGCCAGCAGCCAAGATGGAAGAGGGGTTAACTATGGCTACACCTTC.

The chain links TRBV30 to TRBJ2-1; 12 bases line up with TRBD2. Losses at the gene ends were 3 bases for V and 8 bases for J; bases not matched to a gene: 8. The CDR3 loop spans 15 amino acids. From germline, CDR1 is GTSNPN and CDR2 SVGIG (reference sequence). CDR3 sequence: CAWRRLAGGPYEQFF. The CDR3 region has the DNA TGTGCCTGGAGAAGGCTAGCGGGAGGGCCCTATGAGCAGTTCTTC.

The genes are TRBV7-8 and TRBJ1-2; a weak D match, TRBD1 (6 bases). Germline V gene data show CDR1 as SGHVS and CDR2 as FQNEAQ. With 6 bases removed from V and 4 bases from J, the gap between germline ends came to 21 bases. This CDR3 comprises 16 residues. The DNA of the CDR3 is TGTGCCAGCAGTCCTGACAGGACGACGGGGAGCTATGGCTACACCTTC. Its translation: CASSPDRTTGSYGYTF.

This clone has only a few counts. Compared with germline, one end of the junction differs, possibly owing to a read error. The chain has TRBV5-4 and TRBJ1-4; 8 nucleotides agree with TRBD1. Looked up from germline, CDR1 is SGHNT and CDR2 is YYREEE (reference sequence). This CDR3 comprises 13 residues. CDR3 nucleotides: TGTGCCAGCAGCTTGGGTCCCGAGGGGGGACAGGATTTT. This codes for CASSLGPEGGQDF.

V gene TRBV18 combines with J gene TRBJ1-2, with TRBD1 as a possible D gene (5 bases). The ends were cut back, 2 bases at V and 4 bases at J, with 11 bases in the middle. The CDR3 is 14 amino acids. Germline V gives CDR1 KGHSH, CDR2 LQKENI. The CDR3 sequence is CASSPGGLGYGYTF. The CDR3 nucleotides are TGTGCCAGCTCACCAGGGGGTTTGGGCTATGGCTACACCTTC.

J is TRBJ1-1 and V is TRBV19, with 12 nucleotides matching TRBD1. Germline V gene sequence: CDR1 LNHDA, CDR2 SQIVND (reference sequence). The CDR3 is made up of 15 amino acids. V gave up 4 bases and J gave up 7 bases; unmatched junction bases: 7. The CDR3 sequence: CASSTTGTGGLEAFF. CDR3 bases: TGTGCCAGTAGTACCACCGGGACAGGGGGCCTTGAAGCTTTCTTT.

The rearrangement links TRBV11-2 to TRBJ2-7; 7 bases fit TRBD1. CDR1 and CDR2 from the germline V gene are SGHAT and FQNNGV. V trimming: 2 bases; J trimming: 6 bases; junction bases outside the gene matches: 10. The CDR3 is made up of 15 amino acids. The CDR3 here is CASSLLGQWSLEQYF. In nucleotides, the CDR3 is TGTGCCAGCAGCTTATTGGGACAGTGGTCCCTCGAGCAGTACTTC.

The CDR3 loop reads CASSLDGRQGSGNEQFF. Here the CDR3 DNA reads TGCGCCAGCAGCTTAGACGGACGGCAGGGCTCGGGCAATGAGCAGTTCTTC. The V call is TRBV5-1, the J call TRBJ2-1, with TRBD1 as a possible D gene (5 bases). CDR3 length equals 17 residues. Trimming cost V 2 bases and J 6 bases, with 21 bases left between them. Per the germline V gene, CDR1 is SGHRS and CDR2 is YFSETQ.

Written as DNA, the CDR3 is TGTGCCAGCAGAAGGTCGGGGGCAGCTTTCTTT. Translating gives CASRRSGAAFF. The V gene is TRBV27, the J gene TRBJ1-1; D might be TRBD1 (6 bases). The germline V gene encodes CDR1 MNHEY and CDR2 SMNVEV (reference sequence). The CDR3 totals 11 residues. Trimming left V 6 bases short and J 10 bases short, with 12 bases between.

J is TRBJ2-7 and V is TRBV7-9; no clear D gene. There are 14 residues in the CDR3. CDR1 and CDR2 from the germline V gene are SEHNR and FQNEAQ (reference sequence). Trimming took 5 bases from V and 7 from J, leaving 18 bases between them. Here the CDR3 reads CASSADKKREEQYF. CDR3 DNA sequence: TGTGCCAGCAGCGCAGACAAGAAAAGAGAGGAGCAGTACTTC.

This rearrangement joins TRBV6-6 to TRBJ2-7, with D perhaps TRBD2 (5 bases). The ends were cut back, 8 bases at V and 3 bases at J, with 8 bases in the middle. The CDR3 totals 11 residues. The germline V gene encodes CDR1 MNHNY and CDR2 SVGAGI (reference sequence). The CDR3 sequence is CASGGDYEQYF. The DNA of the CDR3 is TGTGCCAGCGGAGGAGACTACGAGCAGTACTTC.

DNA of the CDR3: TGTGCCAGCAGTAGTCAGAGCGCTGCGGCCGCCACTGAAGCTTTCTTT. It codes for CASSSQSAAAATEAFF. The rearrangement links TRBV27 to TRBJ1-1, with D uncertain. CDR1 MNHEY and CDR2 SMNVEV come from the germline V gene (reference sequence). This CDR3 has 16 amino acids. V gave up 5 bases and J gave up 4 bases, with 20 bases separating them.

The V and J genes are TRBV7-9 and TRBJ2-7, with 7 bases identical to TRBD2. This CDR3 spans 19 amino acids. With V trimmed by 1 base and J by 3 bases, 18 bases remained unmatched. Germline assignment: CDR1 SEHNR and CDR2 FQNEAQ (reference sequence). The CDR3 DNA reads as TGTGCCAGCAGCTTAGGCGGTTCAGGGAGGGGCGCCCTCGACTACGAGCAGTACTTC. Translation: CASSLGGSGRGALDYEQYF.

The chain links TRBV5-4 to TRBJ2-7; 10 bases are a match to TRBD1. The V segment lost 0 bases and the J segment 4 bases; nucleotides outside the gene matches: 13. There are 18 residues in the CDR3. CDR1 is SGHNT, CDR2 YYREEE, per germline (reference sequence). DNA for the CDR3: TGTGCCAGCAGCTTGGCCCCCGGACAGGGGGGGGGTTCTTACGAGCAGTACTTC. As protein: CASSLAPGQGGGSYEQYF. The full variable domain, completed using reference TRBV5-4 and TRBJ2-7, is ETGVTQSPTHLIKTRGQQVTLRCSSQSGHNTVSWYQQALGQGPQFIFQYYREEENGRGNFPPRFSGLQFPNYSSELNVNALELDDSALYLCASSLAPGQGGGSYEQYFGPGTRLTVT.

This clone was found once. The rearrangement links TRBV27 to TRBJ2-7, with 8 bases that match TRBD1. The CDR3 has 15 amino acids. Trimming at V came to 4 bases and at J to 4 bases, leaving 9 bases not matched to a gene. Germline CDR1 MNHEY, CDR2 SMNVEV (reference sequence). The CDR3 DNA follows: TGTGCCAGCAGTTCTCCCGGGACAGGAGATTACGAGCAGTACTTC. Translated: CASSSPGTGDYEQYF.